A single sample gave rise to the 22 T cell receptor beta chains below, sequenced in a study of T cell repertoires in cytomegalovirus infection. TCRdb re-called the reads with MiXCR, one entry per CDR3 protein. The sample includes just under 300,000 distinct CDR3 sequences, 8% to 10% of them seen just once. Sequenced sample: PBMCs. These receptors all stem from a human donor in good health (CMV status not recorded). Some clones in this sample may be carry-over from other donors' samples.

In this sample, this clonotype turned up many times. The CDR3 loop is CASSFVEDTQYF. CDR3 nucleotide sequence: TGCGCCAGCAGCTTTGTGGAGGATACGCAGTATTTT. The chain links TRBV5-1 to TRBJ2-3; D gene uncertain. Trimming pared 2 bases from V and 6 bases from J, leaving 7 bases between. Germline CDR1 reads SGHRS; CDR2 reads YFSETQ. The CDR3 is 12 residues long.

The chain combines TRBV29-1 with TRBJ2-7, with 7 bases identical to TRBD2. After removal of 1 base from V and 3 bases from J, the junction contained 9 bases not matched to a gene. The CDR3 is 15 amino acids. Germline V CDR1 and CDR2: SQVTM, ANQGSEA. CDR3 loop: CSVEGGEGSGYEQYF. The DNA of the CDR3 is TGCAGCGTTGAAGGGGGGGAGGGGTCAGGCTACGAGCAGTACTTC.

This clonotype was seen many times. This sequence joins TRBV28 and TRBJ1-5; no clear D gene. The CDR3 extends over 15 amino acids. V lost 6 bases and J 5 bases, leaving 17 bases between the germline ends. Germline assignment: CDR1 MDHEN and CDR2 SYDVKM. CDR3 region: CASSPPRLNYQPQHF. CDR3 sequence (DNA): TGTGCCAGCAGCCCACCCCGACTGAATTATCAGCCCCAGCATTTT.

This CDR3 is CASSDWGTQYF. In nucleotides, the CDR3 is TGTGCCAGCAGTGACTGGGGGACGCAGTATTTT. The chain recombines TRBV2 with TRBJ2-3; the D call may be TRBD1 or TRBD2 (5 bases each). Trimming shortened V by 3 bases and J by 9 bases, and 7 bases separated the two germline ends. Germline V gene sequence: CDR1 SNHLY, CDR2 FYNNEI. CDR3 length equals 11 residues.

This clonotype was seen ten or more times. The chain carries TRBV28 and TRBJ2-7; 13 bases agree with TRBD2. The CDR3 spans 16 residues. The ends lost 4 bases at V and 7 bases at J; junction bases unmatched: 10. Germline V gene sequence: CDR1 MDHEN, CDR2 SYDVKM. The DNA for the CDR3 is TGTGCCAGCAGTTCCCGGACTAGCGGGGGATCCGGAGAGCAGTACTTC. This codes for CASSSRTSGGSGEQYF. Combining the CDR3 with reference TRBV28 and TRBJ2-7 gives the whole variable domain DVKVTQSSRYLVKRTGEKVFLECVQDMDHENMFWYRQDPGLGLRLIYFSYDVKMKEKGDIPEGYSVSREKKERFSLILESASTNQTSMYLCASSSRTSGGSGEQYFGPGTRLTVT.

This clonotype showed up many times. The chain carries TRBV19 and TRBJ2-1, with 8 bases lining up with TRBD2. V was pared by 2 bases and J by 6 bases, with 6 bases of the junction left unmatched. The germline gives CDR1 LNHDA, CDR2 SQIVND (reference sequence). The CDR3 loop spans 15 amino acids. DNA for the CDR3: TGTGCCAGTAGTATACGAACGGGGGGGCCCAATGAGCAGTTCTTC. This codes for CASSIRTGGPNEQFF.

The sample holds many counts of this clonotype. The CDR3 nucleotides read TGTGCCACCAGTGATCTTCAGGGGAGGACGCAGTATTTT. It yields the protein CATSDLQGRTQYF. The chain joins TRBV24-1 to TRBJ2-3; D tentatively reads TRBD1 or TRBD2 (6 bases each). Trimming stripped 3 bases from V and 9 bases from J, with 12 bases between. This CDR3 spans 13 amino acids. CDR1 and CDR2 (germline): KGHDR, SFDVKD.

As for this clonotype: A single base separates this from a much larger clone, so it may be a read error. The rearrangement links TRBV7-2 to TRBJ1-1; a possible D gene is TRBD1 (6 bases). The V and J ends lost 7 bases and 1 base respectively, with 16 bases between them. In germline, CDR1 is SGHTA, CDR2 FQGNSA. The CDR3 loop spans 15 amino acids. The CDR3 loop is CASNPGGAPNTEAFF. CDR3 nucleotide sequence: TGTGCCAGCAACCCCGGGGGGGCTCCGAACACTGAAGCTTTCTTT.

This clonotype was detected once. This rearrangement joins TRBV7-9 to TRBJ2-3; possible D gene TRBD2, 6 bases. The V and J ends lost 5 bases and 3 bases respectively, with 12 bases between them. The CDR3 length is 14 residues. Germline V gives CDR1 SEHNR, CDR2 FQNEAQ (reference sequence). The CDR3 protein is CASSHHSGTDTQYF. For the CDR3, the DNA is TGTGCCAGCAGCCACCATAGCGGAACAGATACGCAGTATTTT. The full variable domain, in which reference TRBV7-9 and TRBJ2-3 provide the parts outside the CDR3, is DTGVSQNPRHKITKRGQNVTFRCDPISEHNRLYWYRQTLGQGPEFLTYFQNEAQLEKSRLLSDRFSAERPKGSFSTLEIQRTEQGDSAMYLCASSHHSGTDTQYFGPGTRLTVL.

This clonotype was detected many times. The J gene is TRBJ1-4, the V gene TRBV6-2 or TRBV6-3, with TRBD1 matching 7 bases. The germline gives CDR1 MNHEY, CDR2 SVGEGT. V gave up 6 bases and J gave up 6 bases; unmatched junction bases: 13. This CDR3 comprises 16 residues. Here the CDR3 reads CASRERPGQRDEKLFF. Here the CDR3 DNA reads TGTGCCAGCAGGGAAAGACCGGGACAGCGCGATGAAAAACTGTTTTTT.

The chain combines TRBV3-1 with TRBJ1-1; 7 positions agree with TRBD1. V was pared by 5 bases and J by 1 base, with 16 bases of the junction left unmatched. Per germline, CDR1 LGHDT and CDR2 YNNKEL (reference sequence). The CDR3 is 18 amino acids. CDR3 bases: TGTGCCAGCAGCAAAGGGAACAGGGGATTTAAGGCGAACACTGAAGCTTTCTTT. Its protein product is CASSKGNRGFKANTEAFF.

The V call is TRBV29-1, the J call TRBJ2-3; D possibly corresponds to TRBD2 (6 bases). Germline V gene lookup returns CDR1 SQVTM and CDR2 ANQGSEA. The CDR3 has 13 residues. V lost 7 bases and J 2 bases, leaving 13 bases between the germline ends. In nucleotides, the CDR3 is TGCAGCGCTACCGGCGGGATCACAGATACGCAGTATTTT. It is translated as CSATGGITDTQYF.

The chain links TRBV20-1 to TRBJ1-1; no clear D gene. V lost 6 bases and J lost 8, with 10 bases in between. There are 10 residues in the CDR3. CDR1 and CDR2 from the germline V gene are DFQATT and SNEGSKA (reference sequence). The chain's CDR3 is CSAPTGEAFF. The CDR3 nucleotides read TGCAGTGCGCCGACGGGGGAAGCTTTCTTT.

This clonotype came up many times. The V and J genes are TRBV7-2 and TRBJ2-3, with D unclear. The V gene's germline CDR1 is SGHTA and CDR2 FQGNSA. With 0 bases removed from V and 2 bases from J, the gap between germline ends came to 15 bases. There are 17 residues in the CDR3. This CDR3 is CASSLAGSNGPTDTQYF. Written as DNA, the CDR3 is TGTGCCAGCAGCTTAGCGGGCAGCAACGGGCCCACAGATACGCAGTATTTT.

In this sample, this clonotype turned up a few times. This chain joins TRBV14 and TRBJ2-3; maybe TRBD1 (5 bases). Germline V gene sequence: CDR1 SGHDN, CDR2 FVKESK. The CDR3 is 15 amino acids. V was shortened by 0 bases and J by 4 bases, with 11 bases between the two germline ends. As DNA, the CDR3 is TGTGCCAGCAGCCAAGATCGACAGACCCCAGATACGCAGTATTTT. Translation: CASSQDRQTPDTQYF.

This clonotype showed up many times. The chain carries TRBV5-4 and TRBJ1-2; D is unresolved. V was cut by 4 bases and J by 2 bases, with 15 bases left in between. Germline V gene sequence: CDR1 SGHNT, CDR2 YYREEE (reference sequence). The CDR3 has 15 residues. The CDR3 coding sequence is TGTGCCAGCAGCCCCGGAGGTACCGGGAACTATGGCTACACCTTC. Its translation: CASSPGGTGNYGYTF.

This clonotype was seen ten or more times. The chain employs TRBV14 and TRBJ2-7; TRBD2 agrees at 7 bases. The CDR3 loop spans 15 amino acids. The V gene's germline CDR1 is SGHDN and CDR2 FVKESK. Losses at the gene ends were 2 bases for V and 6 bases for J; bases not matched to a gene: 10. CDR3 sequence reads: CASSQLREGRGEQYF. CDR3 nucleotide sequence: TGTGCCAGCAGCCAACTGAGGGAGGGAAGAGGCGAGCAGTACTTC.

The genes are TRBV5-1 and TRBJ2-1; TRBD2 aligns across 13 bases. The CDR3 has 16 residues. The V segment lost 1 base and the J segment 5 bases; nucleotides outside the gene matches: 3. Per germline, CDR1 SGHRS and CDR2 YFSETQ. The CDR3 here is CASSLTSGGGHNEQFF. CDR3 DNA sequence: TGCGCCAGCAGCTTGACTAGCGGGGGGGGCCACAATGAGCAGTTCTTC. The full variable domain, completed using reference TRBV5-1 and TRBJ2-1, is KAGVTQTPRYLIKTRGQQVTLSCSPISGHRSVSWYQQTPGQGLQFLFEYFSETQRNKGNFPGRFSGRQFSNSRSEMNVSTLELGDSALYLCASSLTSGGGHNEQFFGPGTRLTVL.

This clonotype came up a few times. This chain connects TRBV20-1 to TRBJ1-4, with a possible D match to TRBD1 (6 bases). The CDR3 is 13 amino acids. V shed 5 bases and J shed 7 bases, with 14 bases lying between them. Germline V gene data show CDR1 as DFQATT and CDR2 as SNEGSKA (reference sequence). The CDR3 DNA sequence: TGCAGTGCTTTACAGGGAAGGGTTGAAAAACTGTTTTTT. This codes for CSALQGRVEKLFF.

The V gene is TRBV4-3, the J gene TRBJ2-5; D not certain. CDR3 length: 15 residues. V was clipped by 0 bases and J by 5 bases, with 13 bases between them. Per the germline V gene, CDR1 is LGHNA and CDR2 is YSLEER. This chain's CDR3 is CASSQDRGPSETQYF. In DNA form, the CDR3 reads TGCGCCAGCAGCCAAGATCGAGGCCCTTCGGAGACCCAGTACTTC.

This clonotype was counted only a few times. This chain uses TRBV10-3 with TRBJ2-1, with D possibly TRBD2 on 5 matching bases. The germline gives CDR1 ENHRY, CDR2 SYGVKD. V lost 8 bases to trimming and J lost 8 bases, with 19 bases between them. The CDR3 loop spans 14 amino acids. DNA for the CDR3: TGTGCCATCGCGTTGAGGATCGAGGGCTATGAGCAGTTCTTC. Translated: CAIALRIEGYEQFF.

This clonotype was recorded many times. The chain joins TRBV4-3 to TRBJ1-4, with 7 bases matching TRBD1. The V gene end was trimmed by 4 bases and the J gene end by 10 bases; junction bases not matched to a gene: 12. Germline CDR1 reads LGHNA; CDR2 reads YSLEER. The CDR3 extends over 15 amino acids. The CDR3 spells CASSRASGGVRKLFF. For the CDR3, the DNA is TGCGCCAGCAGCCGCGCTTCAGGGGGAGTTCGAAAACTGTTTTTT.